This T cell receptor (beta chain) was captured by sequencing in a study of shared T cell receptors in the human thymus. Only in-frame clones appear in the TCRdb table, and some are missing; sequencing was by immunoSEQ multiplex PCR. The sample lists about 730,000 clones; approximately 85% were seen once. This CDR3 is 16 amino acids long. V trimming: 1 base; J trimming: 5 bases; junction bases outside the gene matches: 7. Germline V gene sequence: CDR1 MGHRA, CDR2 YSYEKL. The same specimen was also included in a second study, on human thymus T cells. As that report states: Corrective surgery for congenital heart defects was being performed on the healthy Finnish infants who served as donors. Related studies noted strongly shared thymic repertoires across unrelated people.

This clonotype was sampled from a girl less than two years old with a congenital heart defect. The sequenced material came from thymocytes. This chain uses TRBV4-1 with TRBJ2-2; 7 positions match TRBD1. In nucleotides, the CDR3 is TGCGCCAGCAGCCAAGGAGTTCAGGGGGTAACCGGGGAGCTGTTTTTT. It specifies CASSQGVQGVTGELFF.